This T cell receptor (beta chain) was recorded in a study of blood T cell repertoires in COVID-19. The overall study: COVID-19 samples, acute and convalescent, were from the United States, Italy and Spain.

V dropped 5 bases and J dropped 4 bases, with 8 bases sitting between them. Germline loops: CDR1 SGHTA, CDR2 FQGNSA. The length of the CDR3 is 12 residues. Participants, roughly 18 to 90 years old, spanned about 26 US areas. Participants had their cohort set by participant-reported clinical history. Sequenced by immunoSEQ multiplex PCR; TCRdb stores in-frame clones only, minus some. The sample includes around 150,000 clones, 65% to 85% of them seen just once. The V and J genes are TRBV7-2 and TRBJ1-2; D is ambiguous. The sample consisted of PBMCs or T cells enriched from blood (not recorded which). This TCR derives from a man in his forties or fifties who had recovered from COVID-19. CDR3 nucleotides: TGTGCCAGCAGCCCCCACAGCTATGGCTACACCTTC. This codes for CASSPHSYGYTF.